The 23 T cell receptor beta chains given below trace back to one sample, sequenced in a study of CD8+CD57+ T cells in acquired aplastic anemia (dated by TCRdb to 2016 to 2019). The patients picked for sequencing were ones in whom flow cytometry had shown an expansion of CD8+CD57+ cells. The run used an Illumina HiSeq 2000. Genomic DNA was used as template for profiling of TCR beta VDJ combinations and CDR3 sequences. TCRdb reanalyzed the raw reads on its own, using fastp at Q25 for trimming and MiXCR for clone calling, and kept in-frame beta chains. Here each entry gathers all rows of one CDR3 protein and keeps the most common genes and DNA. The sample profile shows some 160,000 distinct CDR3 sequences; roughly 50% of them were found once. More than 30% of the sample is held by the ten biggest clonotypes. The sample consisted of sorted CD4+, CD8+, or CD8+CD57+ T cells (not recorded which) from PBMCs. All receptors come from a human donor with aplastic anemia.

Ten or more counts support this clonotype. The gene calls are TRBV9 and TRBJ2-1; D call uncertain. V was cut by 2 bases and J by 0 bases, with 15 bases left in between. Germline CDR1 and CDR2: SGDLS and YYNGEE. The CDR3 sequence is 17 residues long. CDR3 sequence reads: CASSVPRDGSSYNEQFF. CDR3 nucleotide sequence: TGTGCCAGCAGCGTGCCTAGGGATGGAAGCTCCTACAATGAGCAGTTCTTC.

There are many counts of this clonotype. This sequence joins TRBV19 and TRBJ2-1; D is perhaps TRBD1 (5 bases). Trimming cost V 3 bases and J 7 bases, with 13 bases left between them. Germline V gives CDR1 LNHDA, CDR2 SQIVND (reference sequence). CDR3 length equals 14 residues. CDR3 region: CASSIVSGRNEQFF. CDR3 DNA sequence: TGTGCCAGTAGTATCGTGTCAGGGCGGAATGAGCAGTTCTTC.

There are many counts of this clonotype. This sequence joins TRBV19 and TRBJ2-6; no clear D. The V gene's germline CDR1 is LNHDA and CDR2 SQIVND (reference sequence). This CDR3 is 14 amino acids long. The V end was cut by 3 bases, the J end by 0 bases, with 3 bases between. CDR3 sequence (DNA): TGTGCCAGTAGTATTGGCTCTGGGGCCAACGTCCTGACTTTC. This codes for CASSIGSGANVLTF.

A single count supports this clonotype. The V call is TRBV14, the J call TRBJ2-7; D is unclear. V dropped 1 base and J dropped 2 bases, with 12 bases sitting between them. Germline assignment: CDR1 SGHDN and CDR2 FVKESK. This CDR3 has 15 residues. The CDR3 reads CASSQGAGRPYEQYF. CDR3 DNA sequence: TGTGCCAGCAGCCAAGGGGCAGGTAGACCCTACGAGCAGTACTTC.

This clonotype has at least ten counts. The rearrangement uses TRBV24-1 and TRBJ2-5, with TRBD1 as a possible D gene (6 bases). Trimming stripped 8 bases from V and 3 bases from J, with 12 bases between. Germline V lookup: CDR1 KGHDR, CDR2 SFDVKD. The CDR3 has 13 residues. CDR3 amino acids: CATITGMKETQYF. CDR3 bases: TGTGCCACCATAACAGGGATGAAAGAGACCCAGTACTTC.

This clonotype appeared a few times. The gene calls are TRBV9 and TRBJ2-5; D is uncertain. Germline V gene lookup returns CDR1 SGDLS and CDR2 YYNGEE. CDR3 size: 13 residues. Between the trimmed V and J ends, which lost 3 bases and 5 bases, there was a span of 11 bases. This chain's CDR3 is CASSATAWETQYF. In DNA, the CDR3 is TGTGCCAGCAGCGCGACGGCCTGGGAGACCCAGTACTTC.

The chain employs TRBV29-1 and TRBJ1-4; no clear D. V lost 4 bases, J lost 1 base, and 10 bases lay in between. The CDR3 extends over 14 amino acids. In germline, CDR1 is SQVTM, CDR2 ANQGSEA. CDR3 DNA sequence: TGCAGCGTTGCCGACGGGGTAACTAATGAAAAACTGTTTTTT. Protein sequence: CSVADGVTNEKLFF.

This clonotype was counted many times. The chain uses TRBV6-1 and TRBJ2-7; 8 bases align to TRBD1. Germline V gene lookup returns CDR1 MNHNS and CDR2 SASEGT. This CDR3 has 13 amino acids. V shed 6 bases and J 5 bases; nucleotides not matched to a gene: 6. The CDR3 coding sequence is TGTGCCAGCAGAACGACAGGGGTCCACGAGCAGTACTTC. Amino acids: CASRTTGVHEQYF.

The chain joins TRBV18 to TRBJ1-5, with D maybe TRBD1 (6 bases). Germline V CDR1 and CDR2: KGHSH, LQKENI. V lost 5 bases, J lost 7 bases, and 18 bases lay in between. The CDR3 length is 15 residues. CDR3 in amino acids: CASSFYSQQGQPQHF. The CDR3 coding sequence is TGTGCCAGCTCATTCTATTCCCAACAGGGCCAGCCCCAGCATTTT. The full variable domain, with the rest looked up from reference TRBV18 and TRBJ1-5, is NAGVMQNPRHLVRRRGQEARLRCSPMKGHSHVYWYRQLPEEGLKFMVYLQKENIIDESGMPKERFSAEFPKEGPSILRIQQVVRGDSAAYFCASSFYSQQGQPQHFGDGTRLSIL.

Regarding this clonotype: With a much larger clone just one base away, this may be a read error. The chain carries TRBV7-2 and TRBJ2-3; no firm D call. From germline, CDR1 is SGHTA and CDR2 FQGNSA. CDR3 size: 13 residues. CDR3 in amino acids: CASSWDSTDTRYF. The CDR3, as DNA: TGTGCCAGCAGCTGGGATAGCACAGATACGCGGTATTTT. The complete variable domain, with remaining parts taken from reference TRBV7-2 and TRBJ2-3, reads GAGVSQSPSNKVTEKGKDVELRCDPISGHTALYWYRQSLGQGLEFLIYFQGNSAPDKSGLPSDRFSAERTGGSVSTLTIQRTQQEDSAVYLCASSWDSTDTRYFGPGTRLTVL.

This chain connects TRBV4-1 to TRBJ2-4; D is possibly TRBD1 (5 bases). V lost 0 bases, J lost 0 bases, and 18 bases lay in between. The CDR3 spans 19 residues. Looked up from germline, CDR1 is MGHRA and CDR2 is YSYEKL. This CDR3 reads CASSQDWGPTGLAKNIQYF. In DNA, the CDR3 is TGCGCCAGCAGCCAAGACTGGGGCCCGACGGGCTTAGCCAAAAACATTCAGTACTTC.

This clonotype was observed a few times. The V and J genes are TRBV2 and TRBJ2-1; 12 nucleotides match TRBD2. V trimming: 7 bases; J trimming: 7 bases; junction bases outside the gene matches: 2. Germline V gene lookup returns CDR1 SNHLY and CDR2 FYNNEI. The CDR3 is made up of 13 amino acids. This chain's CDR3 is CASKGLAGNEQFF. CDR3 bases: TGTGCCAGCAAAGGACTAGCGGGGAATGAGCAGTTCTTC. Full variable domain (outside the CDR3, taken from reference TRBV2 and TRBJ2-1): EPEVTQTPSHQVTQMGQEVILRCVPISNHLYFYWYRQILGQKVEFLVSFYNNEISEKSEIFDDQFSVERPDGSNFTLKIRSTKLEDSAMYFCASKGLAGNEQFFGPGTRLTVL.

The chain employs TRBV11-2 and TRBJ2-1; D perhaps matches TRBD1 (6 bases). Trimming cost V 5 bases and J 1 base, with 9 bases left between them. CDR1 is SGHAT and CDR2 is FQNNGV in the germline V gene. CDR3 length: 14 residues. The CDR3 coding sequence is TGTGCCAGCAGCCCAGGGGTATCCTACAATGAGCAGTTCTTC. The encoded protein is CASSPGVSYNEQFF.

The chain recombines TRBV15 with TRBJ2-6; D tentatively fits TRBD1 or TRBD2 (5 bases each). V dropped 0 bases and J dropped 3 bases, with 6 bases sitting between them. The CDR3 is 15 residues long. Germline V CDR1 and CDR2: LNHNV, YYDKDF (reference sequence). The CDR3 nucleotides read TGTGCCACCAGCAGAGAGGGGGTTGGGGCCAACGTCCTGACTTTC. This sequence encodes CATSREGVGANVLTF.

This clonotype was seen a few times. This chain uses TRBV2 with TRBJ2-1; 13 positions match TRBD2. Germline V gene data show CDR1 as SNHLY and CDR2 as FYNNEI. The CDR3 consists of 15 residues. V trimming: 7 bases; J trimming: 5 bases; junction bases outside the gene matches: 5. CDR3 protein: CASKPGLAGNNEQFF. DNA for the CDR3: TGTGCCAGCAAACCGGGACTAGCGGGGAACAATGAGCAGTTCTTC. The full variable domain, with the rest looked up from reference TRBV2 and TRBJ2-1, is EPEVTQTPSHQVTQMGQEVILRCVPISNHLYFYWYRQILGQKVEFLVSFYNNEISEKSEIFDDQFSVERPDGSNFTLKIRSTKLEDSAMYFCASKPGLAGNNEQFFGPGTRLTVL.

The chain recombines TRBV7-9 with TRBJ1-1; no clear D gene. Germline loops: CDR1 SEHNR, CDR2 FQNEAQ (reference sequence). The length of the CDR3 is 13 residues. V was clipped by 5 bases and J by 4 bases, with 11 bases between them. The CDR3 DNA sequence: TGTGCCAGCAGCAATCAACAAAGCACTGAAGCTTTCTTT. This gives the protein CASSNQQSTEAFF.

Of note for this clonotype: Given the absence of the conserved phenylalanine or tryptophan at the CDR3 end, a read error is likely. The gene calls are TRBV2 and TRBJ2-7; D not resolved. This CDR3 contains 14 residues. Germline assignment: CDR1 SNHLY and CDR2 FYNNEI. V was pared by 2 bases and J by 3 bases, with 11 bases between. CDR3 nucleotides: TGTGCCAGCAGTGAACGGCTCCTACTCTACGAGCAGTACTCC. Translating gives CASSERLLLYEQYS.

The chain recombines TRBV7-6 with TRBJ2-7; D gene ambiguous. CDR3 length: 14 residues. Trimming cost V 2 bases and J 2 bases, with 10 bases left between them. Germline assignment: CDR1 SGHVS and CDR2 FNYEAQ. The CDR3 protein is CASSLQEPPYEQYF. For the CDR3, the DNA is TGTGCCAGCAGCTTACAGGAACCTCCCTACGAGCAGTACTTC.

This clonotype was seen repeatedly, ten times or more. The chain recombines TRBV3-1 with TRBJ2-7, with D perhaps given as TRBD1 or TRBD2 (6 bases each). V was pared by 3 bases and J by 6 bases, with 15 bases between. The V gene's germline CDR1 is LGHDT and CDR2 YNNKEL (reference sequence). The length of the CDR3 is 14 residues. DNA of the CDR3: TGTGCCAGCAGCCATTCGGGGGCGTTGGGCGAGCAGTACTTC. Amino acid sequence: CASSHSGALGEQYF.

This clonotype has ten or more counts. CDR3 in DNA: TGTGCCAGTAGTATAGGGGGGGGCACTGAAGCTTTCTTT. This translates into CASSIGGGTEAFF. The rearrangement joins TRBV19 to TRBJ1-1, with TRBD1 as a possible D gene (5 bases). CDR1 is LNHDA and CDR2 is SQIVND in the germline V gene (reference sequence). The CDR3 covers 13 residues. Trimming took 1 base from V and 4 from J, leaving 7 bases between them.

V gene TRBV7-9 combines with J gene TRBJ1-1; D call uncertain. This CDR3 has 12 residues. Trimming removed 5 bases at V and 7 bases at J, with 11 bases between. Germline CDR1 SEHNR, CDR2 FQNEAQ (reference sequence). In DNA form, the CDR3 reads TGTGCCAGCAGCAAAAAGGCCAATGAAGCTTTCTTT. Protein sequence: CASSKKANEAFF.

This clonotype was seen only a few times. The rearrangement links TRBV29-1 to TRBJ2-7; TRBD1 aligns across 10 bases. The CDR3 is 14 amino acids. Germline CDR1 reads SQVTM; CDR2 reads ANQGSEA. V lost 3 bases and J lost 7; bases outside the gene matches: 9. The CDR3: CSVDLTGGLLEQYF. CDR3 in DNA: TGCAGCGTTGACCTGACAGGGGGCCTGCTTGAGCAGTACTTC.

The chain uses TRBV10-3 and TRBJ2-6; D is uncertain. CDR1 is ENHRY and CDR2 is SYGVKD in the germline V gene. Trimming pared 0 bases from V and 8 bases from J, leaving 8 bases between. This CDR3 comprises 14 residues. The CDR3 DNA reads as TGTGCCATCAGTGAGTCGGGCGGTTCCAACGTCCTGACTTTC. Amino acid sequence: CAISESGGSNVLTF.